This is a list of T cell receptor beta chains from one sample in a study of T cells expressing NK-cell markers. TCRdb reprocessed the 5' RACE reads and reports one entry per CDR3 protein, with no DNA. This sample contains fewer than 400,000 distinct CDR3 sequences. The sequencing input was blood T cells: a sorted CD56 or NKG2C T cell subset, CD4+ or CD8+ T cells, or bulk PBMC T cells (not recorded which). Every receptor here comes from a woman aged 45-60 years in good health. The CDR3 runs from the conserved cysteine through the conserved F or W.

v_call: TRBV20-1
j_call: TRBJ2-1
cdr3_aa: CSARPLAPLNNEQFF

v_call: TRBV12-3/TRBV12-4
j_call: TRBJ2-5
cdr3_aa: CASSFPSPVAGGETQYF

v_call: TRBV5-1
j_call: TRBJ1-5
cdr3_aa: CASSKGGTDQPQHF

v_call: TRBV11-3
j_call: TRBJ2-2
cdr3_aa: CASSFKTGANPGELFF

v_call: TRBV9
j_call: TRBJ1-2
cdr3_aa: CASSVDNRSRHYGYTF

v_call: TRBV11-3
j_call: TRBJ2-1
cdr3_aa: CASSDLAEEQFF

v_call: TRBV24-1
j_call: TRBJ2-1
cdr3_aa: CATSPDRDLYNEQFF

v_call: TRBV20-1
j_call: TRBJ2-1
cdr3_aa: CSARAPTSSNEQFF

v_call: TRBV20-1
j_call: TRBJ1-2
cdr3_aa: CSAREGQTSFSGYTF

v_call: TRBV7-9
j_call: TRBJ2-1
cdr3_aa: CASSSFGLAEEQFF

v_call: TRBV12-3/TRBV12-4
j_call: TRBJ2-1
cdr3_aa: CASNSGTRGNEQFF

v_call: TRBV20-1
j_call: TRBJ2-1
cdr3_aa: CSAASGGLYNEQFF

v_call: TRBV7-8
j_call: TRBJ2-1
cdr3_aa: CASSTSWGFRDEQFF

v_call: TRBV3-1
j_call: TRBJ2-1
cdr3_aa: CASSPRGGGRTNEQFF

v_call: TRBV6-5
j_call: TRBJ2-1
cdr3_aa: CASSYLPTGQLYNEQFF

v_call: TRBV15
j_call: TRBJ2-2
cdr3_aa: CATSRGVDTYTGELFF

v_call: TRBV6-6
j_call: TRBJ1-2
cdr3_aa: CASSILTGTGNGYTF